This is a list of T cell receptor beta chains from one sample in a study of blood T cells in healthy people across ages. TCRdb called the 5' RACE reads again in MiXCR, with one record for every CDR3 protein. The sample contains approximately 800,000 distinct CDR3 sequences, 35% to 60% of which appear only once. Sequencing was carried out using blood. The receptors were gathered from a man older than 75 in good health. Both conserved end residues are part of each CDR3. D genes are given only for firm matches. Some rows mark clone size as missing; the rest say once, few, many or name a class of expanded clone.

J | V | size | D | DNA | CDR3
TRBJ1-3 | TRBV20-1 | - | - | TGCAGTGCGTCTGGGGGCTCTGGAAACACCATATATTTT | CSASGGSGNTIYF
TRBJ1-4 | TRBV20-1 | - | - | TGCAGTGCTAGAGATCGTGAAGGACAGACAAGTGAAAAACTGTTTTTT | CSARDREGQTSEKLFF
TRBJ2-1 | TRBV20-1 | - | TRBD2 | TGCAGTGCTACCACGGGGGGACCAACCTACAATGAGCAGTTCTTC | CSATTGGPTYNEQFF
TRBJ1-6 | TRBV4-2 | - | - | TGTGCCAGCAGCCAAGATAGCGGGCGGGGAATCCCCCTCCACTTT | CASSQDSGRGIPLHF
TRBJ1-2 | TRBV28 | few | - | TGTGCCAGCAGTTTAAGGCAGGCCGCACTAAACTATGGCTACACCTTC | CASSLRQAALNYGYTF
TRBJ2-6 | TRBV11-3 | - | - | TGTGCCAGCAGCGAGCCCGGGACCGAGTGGTTGAGCTCTGGGGCCAACGTCCTGACTTTC | CASSEPGTEWLSSGANVLTF
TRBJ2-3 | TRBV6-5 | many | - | TGTGCCAGCAGCAACCGTGGACTATTAACGCAGTATTTT | CASSNRGLLTQYF
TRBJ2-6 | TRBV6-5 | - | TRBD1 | TGTGCCAGCAGCACTCGGGACAGAGAAAGATCTGGGGCCAACGTCCTGACTTTC | CASSTRDRERSGANVLTF
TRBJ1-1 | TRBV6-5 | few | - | TGTGCCAGCAGTTACGGAGGGAGTACGAACACTGAAGCTTTCTTT | CASSYGGSTNTEAFF
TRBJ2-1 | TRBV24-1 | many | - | TGTGCCACCGGAAGACTTGTGGGTGAGCAGTTCTTC | CATGRLVGEQFF
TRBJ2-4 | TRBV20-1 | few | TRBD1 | TGCAGTGCTTCCACCGGGACAGGGCTGTACTTC | CSASTGTGLYF
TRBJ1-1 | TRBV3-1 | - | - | TGTGCCAGCAGCCAAGCAAGAATCACTGAAGCTTTCTTT | CASSQARITEAFF
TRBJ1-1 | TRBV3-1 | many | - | TGTGCCAGCAGCCAAGTAGGGGGGAACACTGAAGCTTTCTTT | CASSQVGGNTEAFF
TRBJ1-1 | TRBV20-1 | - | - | TGCAGTGCTAGAGGCCCCCAAGGGCTCATGAACACTGGAGCTTTCTTT | CSARGPQGLMNTGAFF
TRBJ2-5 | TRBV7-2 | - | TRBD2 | TGTGCCAGCAGCCGCCTCAGCGGGAGTAATGGCAATGAGCAGTACTTC | CASSRLSGSNGNEQYF
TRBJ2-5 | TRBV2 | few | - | TGTGCCAGCAGTGAGACCCTCACGGGGAGTGAGCAGTACTTC | CASSETLTGSEQYF
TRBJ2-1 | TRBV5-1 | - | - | TGCGCCAGCAGCCGTTACCCGGAGGAGGGCGAGCAGTTCTTC | CASSRYPEEGEQFF
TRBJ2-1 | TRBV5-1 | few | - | TGCGCCAGCAGCATCCAATTTGGTTTGGCGGGATTCTTCAATGAGCAGTTCTTC | CASSIQFGLAGFFNEQFF
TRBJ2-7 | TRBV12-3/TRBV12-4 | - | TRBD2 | TGTGCCAGCAGCCGACTAGCGGGATTCTCCTACAATGAGCAGTACTTC | CASSRLAGFSYNEQYF
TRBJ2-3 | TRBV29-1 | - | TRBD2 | TGCAGCGTTTCCAGCGGGGGGGTGGCGATAGATACGCAGTATTTT | CSVSSGGVAIDTQYF
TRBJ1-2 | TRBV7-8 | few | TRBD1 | TGTGCCAGCAGCGGAGGACAGGGAGTCATTTACTATGGCTACACCTTC | CASSGGQGVIYYGYTF
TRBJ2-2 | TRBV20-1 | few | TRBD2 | TGCAGTGCTAGAGATCAAGCTAGCGGGGGCACCGGGGAGCTGTTTTTT | CSARDQASGGTGELFF
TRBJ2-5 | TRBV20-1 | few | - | TGCAGTGCTAGAGATAATGGGGCTAGCAGAACCCAGTACTTC | CSARDNGASRTQYF
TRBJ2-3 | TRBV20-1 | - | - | TGCAGTGCTAGACGCGCGGAGGGAACAGATACGCAGTATTTT | CSARRAEGTDTQYF